This is a list of T cell receptor beta chains from one sample in a study of cytomegalovirus exposure and HLA in healthy donors. The table came from immunoSEQ multiplex PCR; TCRdb's copy has only in-frame clones and leaves some out. The repertoire includes about 130,000 clones, roughly four fifths of them detected once, and about 4% sits in the top ten. The sequencing input was PBMCs. These receptors all come from a woman in her forties or fifties in good health and CMV-seropositive. Both conserved end residues are trimmed from each CDR3. Not all rows give a size; the values are once, few, many and, for expanded clones, a class.

TRBV7-8,few,TRBJ2-2,ASSLAGAGDYTGELF
TRBV27,-,TRBJ1-4,ASSPLPTGATNEKLF
TRBV6-1,few,TRBJ1-1,ASSPWGRIEAF
TRBV5-5,once,TRBJ1-3,ASSFQVGQGNTIY
TRBV15,-,TRBJ1-2,ATSWRTSASSGYT
TRBV4-2,-,TRBJ2-1,ASSQDASGSYNEQF
TRBV5-1,-,TRBJ2-5,ASSFLNRGSPETQY
TRBV28,-,TRBJ2-7,ASSPTGGGQTYEQY
TRBV11-2,few,TRBJ1-6,ASSLNGQGYSPLH
TRBV5-1,once,TRBJ2-7,ASSPRPGQSYEQY